The 2 T cell receptor beta chains below all came from one sample that was sequenced in a study of regulatory dendritic cells for organ transplantation. Produced via immunoSEQ multiplex PCR; TCRdb's table is partial and in-frame only. The sample records roughly 27,000 clones, about 80% being singletons. The specimen sequenced was memory CD4+ T cells from blood. Regarding subset: CD45RO+ memory T cells. The receptors were sampled from a human donor in good health.

The chain links TRBV9 to TRBJ2-1; no firm D call. This CDR3 has 14 amino acids. V was trimmed by 0 bases and J by 2 bases, leaving 6 bases between them. The germline V gene has CDR1 SGDLS and CDR2 YYNGEE. This chain's CDR3 is CASSVDNTYNEQFF. CDR3 nucleotide sequence: TGTGCCAGCAGCGTAGACAATACCTACAATGAGCAGTTCTTC.

V gene TRBV15 combines with J gene TRBJ2-1; D remains ambiguous. The length of the CDR3 is 15 residues. V was shortened by 0 bases and J by 4 bases, with 10 bases between the two germline ends. Germline V gene lookup returns CDR1 LNHNV and CDR2 YYDKDF (reference sequence). The CDR3 DNA sequence: TGTGCCACCAGCAGAGATTCCAACAGATACAATGAGCAGTTCTTC. Protein: CATSRDSNRYNEQFF.